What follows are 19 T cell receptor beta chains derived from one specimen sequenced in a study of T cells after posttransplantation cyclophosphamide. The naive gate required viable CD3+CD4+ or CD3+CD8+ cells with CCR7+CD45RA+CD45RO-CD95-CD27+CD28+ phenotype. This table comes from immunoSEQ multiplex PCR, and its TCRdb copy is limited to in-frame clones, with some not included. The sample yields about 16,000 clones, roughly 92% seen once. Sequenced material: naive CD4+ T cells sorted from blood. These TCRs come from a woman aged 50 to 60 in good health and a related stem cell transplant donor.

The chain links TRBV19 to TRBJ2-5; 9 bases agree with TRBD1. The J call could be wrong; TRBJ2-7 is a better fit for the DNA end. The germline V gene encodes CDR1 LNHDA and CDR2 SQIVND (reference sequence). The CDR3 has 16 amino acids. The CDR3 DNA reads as TGTGCCAGTAGTCCCAGAACCGGGACAGGGACCTACGAGCAGTACTTC. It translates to CASSPRTGTGTYEQYF.

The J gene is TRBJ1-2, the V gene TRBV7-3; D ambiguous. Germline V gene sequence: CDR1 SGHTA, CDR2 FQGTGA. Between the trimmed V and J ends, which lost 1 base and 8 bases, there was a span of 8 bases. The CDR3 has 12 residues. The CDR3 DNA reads TGTGCCAGCAGCTTAAGCGGGCGGGGCTACACCTTC. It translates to CASSLSGRGYTF.

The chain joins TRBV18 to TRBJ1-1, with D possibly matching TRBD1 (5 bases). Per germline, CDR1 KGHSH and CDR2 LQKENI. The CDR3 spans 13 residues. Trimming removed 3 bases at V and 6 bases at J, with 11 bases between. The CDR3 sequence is CASSPSGGSEAFF. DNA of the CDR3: TGTGCCAGCTCACCGAGCGGGGGATCTGAAGCTTTCTTT.

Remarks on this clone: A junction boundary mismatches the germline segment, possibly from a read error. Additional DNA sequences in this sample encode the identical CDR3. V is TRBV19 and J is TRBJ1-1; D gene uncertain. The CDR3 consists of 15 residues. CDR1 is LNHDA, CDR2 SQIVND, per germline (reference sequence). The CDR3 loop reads CASSRSRPLNTEAFF. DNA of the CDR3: TGCGCCAGTAGTCGGTCCAGGCCCTTGAACACTGAAGCTTTCTTT.

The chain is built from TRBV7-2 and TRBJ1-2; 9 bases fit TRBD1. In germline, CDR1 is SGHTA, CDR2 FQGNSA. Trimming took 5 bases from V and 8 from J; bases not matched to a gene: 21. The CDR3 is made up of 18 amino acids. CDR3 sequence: CASSVGLFSGQGQGGYTF. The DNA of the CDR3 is TGTGCCAGCAGCGTCGGCCTCTTCTCGGGACAGGGTCAGGGGGGCTACACCTTC.

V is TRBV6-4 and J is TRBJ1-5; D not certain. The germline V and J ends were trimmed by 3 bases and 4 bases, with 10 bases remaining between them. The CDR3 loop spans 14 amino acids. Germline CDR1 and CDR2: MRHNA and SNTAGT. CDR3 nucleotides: TGTGCCAGCAGTGAATTCCACGGGAATCAGCCCCAGCATTTT. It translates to CASSEFHGNQPQHF.

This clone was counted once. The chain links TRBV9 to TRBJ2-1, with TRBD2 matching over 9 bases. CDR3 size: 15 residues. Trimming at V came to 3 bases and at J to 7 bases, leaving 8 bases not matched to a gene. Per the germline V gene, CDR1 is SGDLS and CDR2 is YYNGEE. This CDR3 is CASSAAGGPVNEQFF. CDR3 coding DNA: TGTGCCAGCAGCGCCGCGGGAGGGCCGGTAAATGAGCAGTTCTTC.

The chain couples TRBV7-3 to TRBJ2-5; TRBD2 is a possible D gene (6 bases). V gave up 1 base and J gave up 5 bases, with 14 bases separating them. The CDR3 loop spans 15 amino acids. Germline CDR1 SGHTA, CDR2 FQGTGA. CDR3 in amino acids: CASSLMGSSEETQYF. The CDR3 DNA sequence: TGTGCCAGCAGCTTAATGGGCTCTAGCGAGGAGACCCAGTACTTC.

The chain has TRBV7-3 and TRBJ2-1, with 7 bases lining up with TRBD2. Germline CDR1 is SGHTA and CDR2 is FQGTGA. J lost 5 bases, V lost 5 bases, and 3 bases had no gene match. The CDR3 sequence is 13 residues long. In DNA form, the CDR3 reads TGTGCCAGCAGCGGGAGGGCACACAATGAGCAGTTCTTC. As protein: CASSGRAHNEQFF.

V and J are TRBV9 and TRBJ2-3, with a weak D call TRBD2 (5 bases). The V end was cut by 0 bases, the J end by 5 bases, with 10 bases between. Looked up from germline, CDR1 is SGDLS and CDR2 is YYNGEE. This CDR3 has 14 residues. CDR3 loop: CASSVGSRGDTQYF. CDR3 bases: TGTGCCAGCAGCGTAGGCAGTCGGGGAGATACGCAGTATTTT.

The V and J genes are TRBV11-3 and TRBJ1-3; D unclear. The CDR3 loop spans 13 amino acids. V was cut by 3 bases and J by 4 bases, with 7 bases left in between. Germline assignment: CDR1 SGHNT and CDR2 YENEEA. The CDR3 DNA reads TGTGCCAGCAGCTTGTCCAGAGGAAACACCATATATTTT. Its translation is CASSLSRGNTIYF. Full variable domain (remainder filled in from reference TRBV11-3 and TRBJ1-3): EAGVVQSPRYKIIEKKQPVAFWCNPISGHNTLYWYLQNLGQGPELLIRYENEEAVDDSQLPKDRFSAERLKGVDSTLKIQPAELGDSAVYLCASSLSRGNTIYFGEGSWLTVV.

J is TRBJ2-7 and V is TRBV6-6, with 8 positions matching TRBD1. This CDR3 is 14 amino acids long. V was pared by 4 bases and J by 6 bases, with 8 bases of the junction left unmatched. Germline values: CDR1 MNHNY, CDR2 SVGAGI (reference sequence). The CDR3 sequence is CASSSRQGSREQYF. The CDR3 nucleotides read TGTGCCAGCAGTTCCCGACAGGGGAGTCGCGAGCAGTACTTC.

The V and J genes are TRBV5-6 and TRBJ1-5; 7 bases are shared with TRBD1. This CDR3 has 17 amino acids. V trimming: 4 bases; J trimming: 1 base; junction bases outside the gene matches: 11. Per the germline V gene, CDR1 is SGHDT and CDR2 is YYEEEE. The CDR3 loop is CASSRRGVRRSNQPQHF. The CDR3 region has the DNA TGTGCCAGCAGCCGCAGGGGGGTTAGGAGAAGCAATCAGCCCCAGCATTTT.

This CDR3 is CASSATGIYGYTF. The CDR3 coding sequence is TGCGCCAGCAGCGCGACGGGGATCTATGGCTACACCTTC. The V and J genes are TRBV5-1 and TRBJ1-2; D is ambiguous. From germline, CDR1 is SGHRS and CDR2 YFSETQ. The CDR3 length is 13 residues. Trimming left V 4 bases short and J 4 bases short, with 11 bases between.

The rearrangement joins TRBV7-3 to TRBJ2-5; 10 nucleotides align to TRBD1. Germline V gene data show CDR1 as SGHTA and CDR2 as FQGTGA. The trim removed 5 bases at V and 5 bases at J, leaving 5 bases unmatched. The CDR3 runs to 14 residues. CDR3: CASSQTGGEETQYF. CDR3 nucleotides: TGTGCCAGCAGCCAGACAGGGGGCGAGGAGACCCAGTACTTC.

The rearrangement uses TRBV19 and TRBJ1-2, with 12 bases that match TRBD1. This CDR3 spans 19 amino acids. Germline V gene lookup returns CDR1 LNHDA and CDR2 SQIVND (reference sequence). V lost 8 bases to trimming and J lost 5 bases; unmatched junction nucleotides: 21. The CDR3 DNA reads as TGTGCCAGTTACTCGGCGATTGGTGGGACAGGGGGCCCCGCTTATGGCTACACCTTC. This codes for CASYSAIGGTGGPAYGYTF.

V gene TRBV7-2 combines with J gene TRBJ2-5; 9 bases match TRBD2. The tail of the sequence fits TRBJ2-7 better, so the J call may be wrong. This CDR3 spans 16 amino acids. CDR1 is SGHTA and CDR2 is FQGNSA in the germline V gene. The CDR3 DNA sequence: TGTGCCAGCAGCTCCCGATATAGCGGGAGAGCCTACGAGCAGTACTTC. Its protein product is CASSSRYSGRAYEQYF.

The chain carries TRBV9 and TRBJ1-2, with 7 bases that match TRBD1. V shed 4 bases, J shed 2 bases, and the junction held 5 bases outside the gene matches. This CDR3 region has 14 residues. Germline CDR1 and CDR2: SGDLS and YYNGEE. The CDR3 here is CASSRQGPNYGYTF. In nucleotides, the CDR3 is TGTGCCAGCAGCAGACAGGGACCGAACTATGGCTACACCTTC.

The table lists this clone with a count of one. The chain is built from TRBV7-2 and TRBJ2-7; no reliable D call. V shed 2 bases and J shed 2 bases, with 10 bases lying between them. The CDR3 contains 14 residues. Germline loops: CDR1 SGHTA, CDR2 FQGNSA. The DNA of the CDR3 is TGTGCCAGCAGCTTAACCGTAAGCCCCTACGAGCAGTACTTC. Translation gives CASSLTVSPYEQYF. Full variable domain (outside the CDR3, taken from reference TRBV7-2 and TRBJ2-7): GAGVSQSPSNKVTEKGKDVELRCDPISGHTALYWYRQSLGQGLEFLIYFQGNSAPDKSGLPSDRFSAERTGGSVSTLTIQRTQQEDSAVYLCASSLTVSPYEQYFGPGTRLTVT.